What follows are 12 T cell receptor beta chains derived from one specimen sequenced in a study of technical replicates of blood from a few donors. TCRdb's table, derived via immunoSEQ multiplex PCR, lists solely in-frame clones and lacks some. Here the sample spans 51,000 or so clones, around nine tenths being singletons. What was sequenced was PBMCs. These receptors originate from a human donor in good health. Some clones in this sample may be carry-over from other donors' samples.

The chain carries TRBV5-4 and TRBJ1-2, with TRBD1 as a possible D gene (6 bases). CDR1 is SGHNT, CDR2 YYREEE, per germline (reference sequence). Trimming pared 4 bases from V and 0 bases from J, leaving 10 bases between. The CDR3 runs to 14 residues. CDR3 bases: TGTGCCAGCAGCAAGGACAGAGCTAACTATGGCTACACCTTC. It yields the protein CASSKDRANYGYTF.

The rearrangement joins TRBV25-1 to TRBJ2-3, with 8 bases identical to TRBD2. The junction had 8 bases not matched to a gene; V was cut back by 3 bases and J by 6 bases. CDR1 and CDR2 (germline): MGHDK, SYGVNS. This CDR3 contains 15 residues. In DNA, the CDR3 is TGTGCCAGCAGTGATCCCCGGGGGGGCCGGGATACGCAGTATTTT. This sequence encodes CASSDPRGGRDTQYF.

The genes are TRBV7-7 and TRBJ2-5, with 7 bases matching TRBD2. The V gene's germline CDR1 is SSHAT and CDR2 FNYEAQ (reference sequence). The V segment lost 5 bases and the J segment 5 bases; nucleotides outside the gene matches: 8. There are 14 residues in the CDR3. The CDR3 sequence is CASSGGGSRETQYF. The CDR3 bases are TGTGCCAGCAGCGGGGGGGGTAGTCGGGAGACCCAGTACTTC.

The V gene is TRBV5-1, the J gene TRBJ1-1; D gene ambiguous. The V end was cut by 5 bases, the J end by 0 bases, with 20 bases between. CDR1 and CDR2 (germline): SGHRS, YFSETQ. This CDR3 comprises 17 residues. CDR3 loop: CASSSRVGGGMNTEAFF. CDR3 nucleotide sequence: TGCGCCAGCAGTTCGAGGGTGGGTGGAGGGATGAACACTGAAGCTTTCTTT.

CDR3 sequence: CAWGRGPGELFF. The CDR3 coding sequence is TGTGCCTGGGGGAGGGGCCCCGGGGAGCTGTTTTTT. The chain is built from TRBV30 and TRBJ2-2; 7 bases agree with TRBD2. CDR1 and CDR2 (germline): GTSNPN, SVGIG (reference sequence). The CDR3 runs to 12 residues. The J segment lost 6 bases and the V segment lost 5 bases, leaving 3 bases of the junction unmatched.

This clone occurred a few times. CDR3 in DNA: TGCGCCAGCAGCCAAGAACACAAGTCTGGAAACACCATATATTTT. As protein: CASSQEHKSGNTIYF. This sequence joins TRBV4-1 and TRBJ1-3; no firm D call. Germline V gene data show CDR1 as MGHRA and CDR2 as YSYEKL. CDR3 length equals 15 residues. V lost 0 bases and J 1 base, leaving 7 bases between the germline ends.

V is TRBV27 and J is TRBJ2-1, with D possibly being TRBD1 (5 bases). Germline CDR1 and CDR2: MNHEY and SMNVEV (reference sequence). V lost 4 bases to trimming and J lost 5 bases, with 9 bases between them. The CDR3 sequence is 13 residues long. CDR3 in DNA: TGTGCCAGCAGTTCCCAGACAGACAATGAGCAGTTCTTC. Translated, it gives CASSSQTDNEQFF.

This chain joins TRBV2 and TRBJ1-2; 7 bases are shared with TRBD1. This CDR3 has 14 amino acids. V shed 6 bases, J shed 2 bases, and the junction held 6 bases outside the gene matches. Per the germline V gene, CDR1 is SNHLY and CDR2 is FYNNEI. The DNA for the CDR3 is TGTGCCAGCAGGAGACAGGGAAAGAACTATGGCTACACCTTC. This encodes CASRRQGKNYGYTF.

V is TRBV6-4 and J is TRBJ1-2; 8 bases fit TRBD1. Germline CDR1 MRHNA, CDR2 SNTAGT. V shed 4 bases, J shed 5 bases, and the junction held 9 bases outside the gene matches. The CDR3 is 15 residues long. CDR3 in DNA: TGTGCCAGCAGTGCAGGACAGGGAGCACAGTATGGCTACACCTTC. Protein: CASSAGQGAQYGYTF.

The chain employs TRBV7-3 and TRBJ2-2; the D gene is possibly TRBD2 (5 bases). In germline, CDR1 is SGHTA, CDR2 FQGTGA. The CDR3 sequence is 14 residues long. V was trimmed by 2 bases and J by 1 base, leaving 5 bases between them. The CDR3, as DNA: TGTGCCAGCAGCTTAGGAGGGAACACCGGGGAGCTGTTTTTT. Its protein product is CASSLGGNTGELFF.

The V call is TRBV29-1, the J call TRBJ2-7; 7 bases are shared with TRBD1. Trimming took 7 bases from V and 0 from J; bases not matched to a gene: 9. CDR1 and CDR2 from the germline V gene are SQVTM and ANQGSEA. This CDR3 spans 14 amino acids. CDR3 loop: CSAGTDPSSYEQYF. DNA for the CDR3: TGCAGCGCCGGGACAGACCCGAGCTCCTACGAGCAGTACTTC.

This clone was seen a few times. In nucleotides, the CDR3 is TGTGCCAGCACCCCGGCGGGTTTACGGGAAGCTTTCTTT. Protein: CASTPAGLREAFF. This chain uses TRBV27 with TRBJ1-1; D gene unclear. Trimming took off 7 bases at V and 8 bases at J, with 17 bases between the two ends. The CDR3 covers 13 residues. The germline gives CDR1 MNHEY, CDR2 SMNVEV (reference sequence).